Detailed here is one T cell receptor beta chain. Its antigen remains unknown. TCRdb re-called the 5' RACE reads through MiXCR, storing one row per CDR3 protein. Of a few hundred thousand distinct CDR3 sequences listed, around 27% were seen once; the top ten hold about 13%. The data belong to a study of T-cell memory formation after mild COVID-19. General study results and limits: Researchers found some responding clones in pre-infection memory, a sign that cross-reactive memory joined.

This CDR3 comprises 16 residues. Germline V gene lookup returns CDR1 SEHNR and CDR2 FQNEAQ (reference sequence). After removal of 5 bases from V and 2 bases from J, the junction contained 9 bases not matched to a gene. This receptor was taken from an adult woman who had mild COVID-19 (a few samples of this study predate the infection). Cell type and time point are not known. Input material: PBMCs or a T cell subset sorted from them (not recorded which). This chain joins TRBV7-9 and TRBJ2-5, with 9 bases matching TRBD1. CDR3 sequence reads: CASSARGDRAQETQYF. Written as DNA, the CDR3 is TGTGCCAGCAGCGCAAGGGGGGACAGGGCACAAGAGACCCAGTACTTC.